Listed below are T cell receptor beta chains from one sample, sequenced in a study of T cell responses to AZD1222 COVID-19 vaccine. TCRdb's copy holds only in-frame clones and misses some; the assay was immunoSEQ multiplex PCR. The data show some 110,000 clones, roughly 90% seen once. The sample here was peripheral blood, taken on day 0 of AZD1222 vaccination. These receptors were obtained from an adult in good health. The CDR3 runs from the conserved cysteine through the conserved F or W. D genes are given only for firm matches. The size field is filled for only some rows; it gives once, few, many or a size class.

size	V	D	J	DNA	CDR3
few	TRBV29-1	NA	TRBJ1-4	TGCAGCGTTGGGGGTTCGGGGACGGGTGAAAAACTGTTTTTT	CSVGGSGTGEKLFF
NA	TRBV5-6	NA	TRBJ1-2	TGTGCCAGCAGCCTAGTAGGGGCGAACTATGGCTACACCTTC	CASSLVGANYGYTF
NA	TRBV5-5	NA	TRBJ1-2	TGTGCCAGCAGCTCCGGGACGGTGAACTATGGCTACACCTTC	CASSSGTVNYGYTF
NA	TRBV6-5	NA	TRBJ1-1	TGTGCCAGCAGGCTTGATGAGGCCCGTGAAGCTTTCTTT	CASRLDEAREAFF
NA	TRBV7-3	TRBD2	TRBJ2-3	TGTGCCGGCAATAGCGGGAGAGGGGATACGCAGTATTTT	CAGNSGRGDTQYF
NA	TRBV7-2	TRBD1	TRBJ1-5	TGTGCCAGCAGCTTAGTCGGGACAGTCGACCAGCCCCAGCATTTT	CASSLVGTVDQPQHF
NA	TRBV6-5	NA	TRBJ2-7	TGTGCCACTGAGGGGGACTGGTACGAGCAGTACTTC	CATEGDWYEQYF
NA	TRBV28	TRBD1	TRBJ1-2	TGTGCCAGCAGACCGACAGGGGGCGATGGCTACACCTTC	CASRPTGGDGYTF
NA	TRBV5-1	TRBD2	TRBJ2-5	TGCGCCAGCAGCTTGTACGGGACTAACCGCGAGACCCAGTACTTC	CASSLYGTNRETQYF
NA	TRBV10-3	NA	TRBJ1-1	TGTGCCATCAGGGTTGCTGAACGGAACACTGAAGCTTTCTTT	CAIRVAERNTEAFF
NA	TRBV18	TRBD1	TRBJ2-3	TGTGCCAGCTCACGACAGGGTCGGACAGATACGCAGTATTTT	CASSRQGRTDTQYF
NA	TRBV5-1	NA	TRBJ2-7	TGCGCCAGCAGCTTGGCCCCGAGACGGAGTTCCTACGAGCAGTACTTC	CASSLAPRRSSYEQYF
NA	TRBV19	NA	TRBJ1-5	TGTGCCAGTAGCCCCGTTGGGGGCGGCAATCAGCCCCAGCATTTT	CASSPVGGGNQPQHF
NA	TRBV6-6	NA	TRBJ1-5	TGTGCCAGCACCCTGGGTGGAGGGGGCAATCAGCCCCAGCATTTT	CASTLGGGGNQPQHF
NA	TRBV6-4	NA	TRBJ2-1	TGTGCCAGCAGTGACGGCCGGGTCCACCAGAACCCCTACAATGAGCAGTTCTTC	CASSDGRVHQNPYNEQFF
once	TRBV30	NA	TRBJ2-3	TGTGCCTGGATTGGACGGCCAGATACGCAGTATTTT	CAWIGRPDTQYF
NA	TRBV5-8	NA	TRBJ2-2	TGTGCCAGCAGCAATATCCGGGACTTGAACGGGGAGCTGTTTTTT	CASSNIRDLNGELFF
once	TRBV7-3	NA	TRBJ1-6	TGTGCCAGCAGCCTAGAGGGGGGGTCCTATAATTCACCCCTCCACTTT	CASSLEGGSYNSPLHF
once	TRBV9	TRBD2	TRBJ2-1	TGTGCCAGCAGCGTAGAACCAGCGGGAAATGAGCAGTTCTTC	CASSVEPAGNEQFF